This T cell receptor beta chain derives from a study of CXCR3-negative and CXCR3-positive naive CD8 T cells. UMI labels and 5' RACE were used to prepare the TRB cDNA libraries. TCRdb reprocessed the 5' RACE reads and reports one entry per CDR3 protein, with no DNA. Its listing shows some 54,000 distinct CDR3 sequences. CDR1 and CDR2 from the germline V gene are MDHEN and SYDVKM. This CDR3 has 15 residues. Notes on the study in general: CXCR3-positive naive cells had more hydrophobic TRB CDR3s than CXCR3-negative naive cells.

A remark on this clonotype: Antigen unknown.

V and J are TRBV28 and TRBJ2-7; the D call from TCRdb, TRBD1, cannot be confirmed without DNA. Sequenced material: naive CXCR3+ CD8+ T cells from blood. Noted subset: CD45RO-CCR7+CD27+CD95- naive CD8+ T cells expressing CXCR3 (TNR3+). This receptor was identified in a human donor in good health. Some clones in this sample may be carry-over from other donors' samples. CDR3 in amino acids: CASSFRGRRSYEQYF.